The 26 T cell receptor beta chains listed next were all sequenced from one sample in a study of blood T cell repertoires in COVID-19 (dated by TCRdb to the early 2020s). The library came from the immunoSEQ multiplex PCR assay. TCRdb took this table from immuneACCESS and kept in-frame rearrangements with V and J called. Such tables lack part of the clones; where checked against another copy, unresolved V genes explain under half of the gap, and the rest is unexplained. The sample yields 150,000 to 200,000 clones; about 72% were counted once. Jointly, the top ten make up 15% to 20% of the sample. Sequenced sample: PBMCs or T cells enriched from blood (not recorded which). All receptors derive from a woman in her forties or fifties who had recovered from COVID-19.

This clone was counted at least ten times. The chain carries TRBV5-4 and TRBJ2-7; 9 nucleotides align to TRBD1. Germline loops: CDR1 SGHNT, CDR2 YYREEE (reference sequence). J lost 4 bases, V lost 4 bases, and 9 bases had no gene match. The CDR3 is 15 amino acids. CDR3 sequence reads: CASSAPGQGRYEQYF. In DNA form, the CDR3 reads TGTGCCAGCAGCGCACCGGGACAGGGTAGGTACGAGCAGTACTTC.

This chain connects TRBV6-5 to TRBJ2-2; TRBD2 matches 13 bases. Germline lookup yields CDR1 MNHEY and CDR2 SVGAGI. Trimming at V came to 4 bases and at J to 7 bases, leaving 6 bases not matched to a gene. The CDR3 spans 16 residues. The CDR3 DNA follows: TGTGCCAGCAGTTCCGGACTAGCGGGAGCTAGCGGGGAGCTGTTTTTT. As protein: CASSSGLAGASGELFF.

The chain employs TRBV6-4 and TRBJ1-5; D unresolved. The CDR3 totals 13 residues. Between the trimmed V and J ends, which lost 5 bases and 7 bases, there was a span of 12 bases. Per germline, CDR1 MRHNA and CDR2 SNTAGT. CDR3 protein: CASSYEEGQPQHF. The CDR3 nucleotides read TGTGCCAGCAGTTACGAAGAGGGCCAGCCCCAGCATTTT.

This sequence joins TRBV30 and TRBJ2-1; a possible D gene is TRBD1 (5 bases). This CDR3 is built from 17 residues. The V and J ends lost 0 bases and 0 bases respectively, with 15 bases between them. Germline V CDR1 and CDR2: GTSNPN, SVGIG (reference sequence). The CDR3 is CAWSVLRAGRSYNEQFF. CDR3 DNA sequence: TGTGCCTGGAGTGTACTCCGGGCAGGGCGCTCCTACAATGAGCAGTTCTTC.

The J gene is TRBJ2-7, the V gene TRBV6-1, with no clear D. Germline V gene sequence: CDR1 MNHNS, CDR2 SASEGT. The CDR3 loop spans 14 amino acids. V was cut by 1 base and J by 1 base, with 8 bases left in between. CDR3 residues: CASSEVVSSYEQYF. CDR3 DNA sequence: TGTGCCAGCAGTGAAGTGGTCAGTTCCTACGAGCAGTACTTC.

The chain employs TRBV3-1 (or the pseudogene TRBV3-2) and TRBJ2-3, with D maybe TRBD1 (6 bases). This CDR3 is built from 12 residues. V lost 2 bases, J lost 10 bases, and 10 bases lay in between. Germline-derived CDR1 and CDR2 are LGHDT and YNNKEL (reference sequence). Written as DNA, the CDR3 is TGTGCCAGCAGCCAAAACAGGGTGGCGCAGTATTTT. This sequence encodes CASSQNRVAQYF.

The V and J genes are TRBV7-9 and TRBJ2-5; D gene uncertain. V dropped 1 base and J dropped 6 bases, with 12 bases sitting between them. CDR3 size: 14 residues. Germline V CDR1 and CDR2: SEHNR, FQNEAQ (reference sequence). CDR3 in amino acids: CASSLDVSSKTQYF. The DNA of the CDR3 is TGTGCCAGCAGCTTAGATGTGAGTTCGAAGACCCAGTACTTC.

V is TRBV27 and J is TRBJ2-1; 13 nucleotides match TRBD2. CDR3 length: 15 amino acids. V shed 4 bases and J 9 bases; nucleotides not matched to a gene: 6. CDR1 and CDR2 from the germline V gene are MNHEY and SMNVEV (reference sequence). The CDR3 sequence is CASSYGTSGMGEQFF. CDR3 in DNA: TGTGCCAGCAGTTACGGGACTAGCGGGATGGGTGAGCAGTTCTTC.

The J gene is TRBJ1-1, the V gene TRBV9, with 11 bases matching TRBD1. This CDR3 region has 18 residues. CDR1 SGDLS and CDR2 YYNGEE come from the germline V gene. V was pared by 1 base and J by 3 bases, with 11 bases of the junction left unmatched. CDR3 sequence (DNA): TGTGCCAGCAGCGTAACCGACTTAGGACAGGGGGCTCACACTGAAGCTTTCTTT. It specifies CASSVTDLGQGAHTEAFF.

The V call is TRBV7-6, the J call TRBJ2-5; D gene ambiguous. V was shortened by 5 bases and J by 3 bases, with 19 bases between the two germline ends. The germline V gene encodes CDR1 SGHVS and CDR2 FNYEAQ. The CDR3 totals 16 residues. The CDR3 DNA is TGTGCCAGCAGCCGTTCCCGACCAGCGCCTGAAGAGACCCAGTACTTC. This encodes CASSRSRPAPEETQYF.

The chain has TRBV7-6 and TRBJ2-5, with TRBD1 matching 10 bases. This CDR3 comprises 15 residues. Germline V CDR1 and CDR2: SGHVS, FNYEAQ. J was trimmed by 2 bases and V by 5 bases; bases with no gene match: 5. CDR3 sequence (DNA): TGTGCCAGCAGCCACCGGGACAGGGGACAAGAGACCCAGTACTTC. It specifies CASSHRDRGQETQYF.

V and J are TRBV3-1 (or the pseudogene TRBV3-2) and TRBJ1-2; 7 nucleotides match TRBD1. There are 16 residues in the CDR3. Trimming at V came to 0 bases and at J to 4 bases, leaving 8 bases not matched to a gene. CDR1 LGHDT and CDR2 YNNKEL come from the germline V gene (reference sequence). This chain's CDR3 is CASSQDPTGSRYGYTF. CDR3 bases: TGTGCCAGCAGCCAAGACCCGACAGGGAGTCGCTATGGCTACACCTTC.

This clone showed up just once. The CDR3 coding sequence is TGTGCCAGCTCACCTGCGCGGGAAAACACCATATATTTT. This gives the protein CASSPARENTIYF. This chain links TRBV18 with TRBJ1-3, with unresolved D. Germline V gene sequence: CDR1 KGHSH, CDR2 LQKENI. V lost 3 bases to trimming and J lost 6 bases, with 9 bases between them. The CDR3 totals 13 residues.

The chain is built from TRBV2 and TRBJ1-5, with D perhaps TRBD1 (5 bases). The CDR3 is 14 residues long. Trimming removed 3 bases at V and 1 base at J, with 7 bases between. Germline values: CDR1 SNHLY, CDR2 FYNNEI. The DNA of the CDR3 is TGTGCCAGCAGTGATGCAGGGAGCAATCAGCCCCAGCATTTT. It is translated as CASSDAGSNQPQHF.

This chain connects TRBV15 to TRBJ1-3, with no clear D. Deletions cut 0 bases from V and 2 bases from J, with 17 bases between. The CDR3 consists of 18 residues. Per the germline V gene, CDR1 is LNHNV and CDR2 is YYDKDF (reference sequence). CDR3 nucleotides: TGTGCCACCAGCAGAGAGAGGCCCCTGGATGATCCTGGAAACACCATATATTTT. This gives the protein CATSRERPLDDPGNTIYF.

This clone came up once. The chain carries TRBV13 and TRBJ1-6, with 10 bases lining up with TRBD1. CDR1 PRHDT and CDR2 FYEKMQ come from the germline V gene (reference sequence). CDR3 length equals 15 residues. The junction had 2 bases not matched to a gene; V was cut back by 2 bases and J by 7 bases. CDR3 DNA sequence: TGTGCCAGCAGCTTACGGGGACAGGGGAATTCACCCCTCCACTTT. This codes for CASSLRGQGNSPLHF.

The chain has TRBV5-1 and TRBJ2-2, with 7 bases lining up with TRBD2. This CDR3 has 17 amino acids. Per the germline V gene, CDR1 is SGHRS and CDR2 is YFSETQ. The V gene end was trimmed by 4 bases and the J gene end by 6 bases; junction bases not matched to a gene: 15. The CDR3 loop is CASSPLTGGSQAGELFF. CDR3 nucleotide sequence: TGCGCCAGCAGCCCTCTGACGGGAGGCTCACAGGCCGGGGAGCTGTTTTTT. The complete variable domain, with remaining parts taken from reference TRBV5-1 and TRBJ2-2, reads KAGVTQTPRYLIKTRGQQVTLSCSPISGHRSVSWYQQTPGQGLQFLFEYFSETQRNKGNFPGRFSGRQFSNSRSEMNVSTLELGDSALYLCASSPLTGGSQAGELFFGEGSRLTVL.

To note about this clone: Other nucleotide sequences in the sample specify the same CDR3. The genes are TRBV5-1 and TRBJ2-7; 11 nucleotides line up with TRBD1. There are 14 residues in the CDR3. Germline CDR1 is SGHRS and CDR2 is YFSETQ. V lost 2 bases to trimming and J lost 5 bases; unmatched junction nucleotides: 3. The CDR3: CASSLGTGGDEQYF. CDR3 nucleotide sequence: TGCGCCAGCAGCTTAGGGACAGGGGGAGACGAGCAGTACTTC.

This clone was seen once. The chain joins TRBV29-1 to TRBJ2-1, with 7 bases lining up with TRBD2. Germline CDR1 SQVTM, CDR2 ANQGSEA. J lost 3 bases, V lost 6 bases, and 17 bases had no gene match. The CDR3 is 17 amino acids. The CDR3: CSVDGVELASFYNEQFF. The CDR3 nucleotides are TGCAGCGTCGATGGGGTAGAACTAGCGTCCTTCTACAATGAGCAGTTCTTC.

V and J are TRBV10-3 and TRBJ2-1; TRBD2 matches 7 bases. This CDR3 has 17 amino acids. Germline CDR1 and CDR2: ENHRY and SYGVKD. Trimming took 2 bases from V and 10 from J; bases not matched to a gene: 17. This CDR3 reads CAISEPGLGGPVVEQFF. The CDR3, as DNA: TGTGCCATCAGTGAGCCCGGATTGGGAGGGCCGGTTGTCGAGCAGTTCTTC.

This clone was seen a few times. This chain links TRBV6-2 or TRBV6-3 with TRBJ2-1; a weak D match, TRBD2 (6 bases). This CDR3 region has 15 residues. V was clipped by 2 bases and J by 9 bases, with 17 bases between them. The V gene's germline CDR1 is MNHEY and CDR2 SVGEGT. Here the CDR3 reads CASSYLGGTLGEQFF. CDR3 DNA sequence: TGTGCCAGCAGTTACCTCGGCGGGACGCTCGGTGAGCAGTTCTTC.

V and J are TRBV7-8 and TRBJ2-1; 7 nucleotides line up with TRBD1. This CDR3 has 15 amino acids. Unmatched junction bases numbered 7, after V lost 6 bases and J lost 2 bases. Germline-derived CDR1 and CDR2 are SGHVS and FQNEAQ. The CDR3 DNA reads TGTGCCAGCAGTTATACAGGGGCCGCCTACAATGAGCAGTTCTTC. Protein sequence: CASSYTGAAYNEQFF.

V and J are TRBV7-6 and TRBJ2-1; D unresolved. Germline CDR1 is SGHVS and CDR2 is FNYEAQ. Trimming stripped 1 base from V and 6 bases from J, with 16 bases between. The CDR3 covers 16 residues. CDR3 protein: CASSLVASLLSNEQFF. The CDR3 DNA sequence: TGTGCCAGCAGCTTAGTCGCGTCACTCTTGTCCAATGAGCAGTTCTTC.

This clone came up once. The chain links TRBV5-5 to TRBJ1-6; 7 positions agree with TRBD1. The germline V gene encodes CDR1 SGHKS and CDR2 YYEKEE (reference sequence). The V gene end was trimmed by 4 bases and the J gene end by 9 bases; junction bases not matched to a gene: 10. The CDR3 has 15 amino acids. The chain's CDR3 is CASSAQDRAGSPLHF. In nucleotides, the CDR3 is TGTGCCAGCAGCGCCCAAGACAGGGCCGGTTCACCCCTCCACTTT. Looking up the rest from reference TRBV5-5 and TRBJ1-6 gives the full variable domain: DAGVTQSPTHLIKTRGQQVTLRCSPISGHKSVSWYQQVLGQGPQFIFQYYEKEERGRGNFPDRFSARQFPNYSSELNVNALLLGDSALYLCASSAQDRAGSPLHFGNGTRLTVT.

This clone came up once. The chain couples TRBV18 to TRBJ1-3; unclear D gene. The germline V gene encodes CDR1 KGHSH and CDR2 LQKENI. V lost 3 bases and J 2 bases, leaving 8 bases between the germline ends. CDR3 length: 14 amino acids. The CDR3 reads CASSPGEAGNTIYF. DNA of the CDR3: TGTGCCAGCTCACCGGGAGAGGCTGGAAACACCATATATTTT. The entire variable domain, with the rest obtained from reference TRBV18 and TRBJ1-3, is as follows: NAGVMQNPRHLVRRRGQEARLRCSPMKGHSHVYWYRQLPEEGLKFMVYLQKENIIDESGMPKERFSAEFPKEGPSILRIQQVVRGDSAAYFCASSPGEAGNTIYFGEGSWLTVV.

This chain uses TRBV11-3 with TRBJ2-4, with D tentatively TRBD2 (6 bases). V was clipped by 4 bases and J by 8 bases, with 15 bases between them. Germline V gene data show CDR1 as SGHNT and CDR2 as YENEEA. The CDR3 is made up of 14 amino acids. Here the CDR3 DNA reads TGTGCCAGCAGCTCGGGACGTCCGGGGGACATTCAGTACTTC. Translating gives CASSSGRPGDIQYF.